Presented here are 26 T cell receptor beta chains from one specimen sequenced in a study of cytomegalovirus exposure and HLA in healthy donors. The PCR made use of 60 Vbeta and 13 Jbeta primers. The table came from immunoSEQ multiplex PCR; TCRdb's copy has only in-frame clones and leaves some out. The table lists 150,000 to 250,000 clones, with 0.74% in the top ten. Material for sequencing was PBMCs. These receptors were collected from a boy under 18 in good health and CMV-seronegative.

The chain joins TRBV5-4 to TRBJ1-3; 8 bases fit TRBD1. The CDR3 extends over 14 amino acids. The V segment lost 3 bases and the J segment 4 bases; nucleotides outside the gene matches: 3. The germline V gene encodes CDR1 SGHNT and CDR2 YYREEE (reference sequence). The CDR3 spells CASSSRQGGNTIYF. The CDR3 DNA sequence: TGTGCCAGCAGCTCCCGACAGGGGGGAAACACCATATATTTT.

The chain uses TRBV11-2 and TRBJ2-7, with TRBD2 identical over 11 bases. Germline V lookup: CDR1 SGHAT, CDR2 FQNNGV. The V and J ends lost 5 bases and 4 bases, in that order; junction bases with no gene match: 4. CDR3 length equals 14 residues. In DNA form, the CDR3 reads TGTGCCAGCAGCAGTAGCGGGGGGGCATACGAGCAGTACTTC. As protein: CASSSSGGAYEQYF.

This sequence joins TRBV7-2 and TRBJ2-5; TRBD2 agrees at 8 bases. CDR3 length: 16 amino acids. J gave up 2 bases and V 1 base, and 6 bases lay outside the gene matches. Germline V gives CDR1 SGHTA, CDR2 FQGNSA. CDR3 nucleotides: TGTGCCAGCAGCTTAGGTTCTCTAGCGGGTCAAGAGACCCAGTACTTC. Translation: CASSLGSLAGQETQYF. Looking up the rest from reference TRBV7-2 and TRBJ2-5 gives the full variable domain: GAGVSQSPSNKVTEKGKDVELRCDPISGHTALYWYRQSLGQGLEFLIYFQGNSAPDKSGLPSDRFSAERTGGSVSTLTIQRTQQEDSAVYLCASSLGSLAGQETQYFGPGTRLLVL.

The chain has TRBV5-4 and TRBJ1-1, with D possibly TRBD1 on 5 matching bases. Looked up from germline, CDR1 is SGHNT and CDR2 is YYREEE (reference sequence). This CDR3 spans 13 amino acids. Trimming left V 2 bases short and J 6 bases short, with 11 bases between. The CDR3 region has the DNA TGTGCCAGCAGCTTTCGGGGGGGACCTGAAGCTTTCTTT. It codes for CASSFRGGPEAFF.

This chain uses TRBV4-1 with TRBJ1-2; 7 bases map to TRBD1. J gave up 0 bases and V 4 bases, and 5 bases lay outside the gene matches. The CDR3 covers 15 residues. From germline, CDR1 is MGHRA and CDR2 YSYEKL. CDR3 in amino acids: CASSRGTDANYGYTF. The CDR3 DNA reads as TGCGCCAGCAGCCGCGGGACAGACGCTAACTATGGCTACACCTTC.

This sequence joins TRBV5-4 and TRBJ1-5; 9 nucleotides align to TRBD1. This CDR3 is built from 15 residues. After removal of 5 bases from V and 4 bases from J, the junction contained 7 bases not matched to a gene. Germline V gives CDR1 SGHNT, CDR2 YYREEE (reference sequence). CDR3: CASSTGTGKNQPQHF. CDR3 DNA sequence: TGTGCCAGCAGTACTGGGACAGGGAAGAATCAGCCCCAGCATTTT.

This chain connects TRBV5-1 to TRBJ2-1; the D is unclear. V gave up 4 bases and J gave up 0 bases, with 8 bases separating them. CDR1 and CDR2 from the germline V gene are SGHRS and YFSETQ. This CDR3 spans 14 amino acids. The CDR3 sequence is CASSLLSSYNEQFF. DNA for the CDR3: TGCGCCAGCAGCCTCTTGAGCTCCTACAATGAGCAGTTCTTC.

The genes are TRBV30 and TRBJ2-3; 7 bases fit TRBD1. This CDR3 comprises 14 residues. After removal of 3 bases from V and 1 base from J, the junction contained 4 bases not matched to a gene. Per germline, CDR1 GTSNPN and CDR2 SVGIG (reference sequence). CDR3 sequence reads: CAWRSTGGTDTQYF. For the CDR3, the DNA is TGTGCCTGGAGAAGCACAGGGGGCACAGATACGCAGTATTTT.

V and J are TRBV5-6 and TRBJ2-5, with 11 bases identical to TRBD2. J was trimmed by 2 bases and V by 3 bases; bases with no gene match: 6. This CDR3 region has 16 residues. CDR1 SGHDT and CDR2 YYEEEE come from the germline V gene. CDR3 region: CASSYGLAGDQETQYF. DNA of the CDR3: TGTGCCAGCAGCTATGGACTAGCGGGCGATCAAGAGACCCAGTACTTC.

This chain joins TRBV18 and TRBJ2-5; no definite D call. The CDR3 consists of 12 residues. Trimming took 6 bases from V and 3 from J, leaving 8 bases between them. The V gene's germline CDR1 is KGHSH and CDR2 LQKENI. The CDR3 DNA reads TGTGCCAGCTCGCCAGCTAAAGAGACCCAGTACTTC. As protein: CASSPAKETQYF. The full variable domain, its missing parts supplied by reference TRBV18 and TRBJ2-5, is NAGVMQNPRHLVRRRGQEARLRCSPMKGHSHVYWYRQLPEEGLKFMVYLQKENIIDESGMPKERFSAEFPKEGPSILRIQQVVRGDSAAYFCASSPAKETQYFGPGTRLLVL.

This chain connects TRBV5-5 to TRBJ1-2, with D possibly being TRBD1 (6 bases). The V end lost 4 bases, the J end lost 5 bases, and 21 bases lay between the germline ends. The V gene's germline CDR1 is SGHKS and CDR2 YYEKEE (reference sequence). This CDR3 spans 16 amino acids. CDR3 sequence: CASSPFPAGEGYGYTF. The CDR3 DNA reads as TGTGCCAGCAGCCCCTTCCCGGCAGGGGAGGGGTATGGCTACACCTTC.

This chain links TRBV5-3 with TRBJ1-3; unclear D gene. TRBV5-3 is an open reading frame whose function is uncertain. The CDR3 spans 15 residues. The V gene lost 0 bases and the J gene lost 9 bases, with 16 bases spanning the gap. DNA of the CDR3: TGTGCCAGAAGCTTGGTTGAGTTACGAGTGTGCACCATATATTTT. This encodes CARSLVELRVCTIYF.

The chain couples TRBV7-8 to TRBJ1-5, with D uncertain. This CDR3 has 18 residues. Per germline, CDR1 SGHVS and CDR2 FQNEAQ. V lost 1 base and J lost 0, with 16 bases in between. The CDR3 nucleotides are TGTGCCAGCAGCTTAGGGGTCCTCGGGGTTAATAGCAATCAGCCCCAGCATTTT. This sequence encodes CASSLGVLGVNSNQPQHF.

V is TRBV7-8 and J is TRBJ1-1; 8 positions agree with TRBD1. The CDR3 contains 16 residues. With 1 base clipped from V and 0 bases from J, the junction kept 4 bases outside the gene matches. Germline-derived CDR1 and CDR2 are SGHVS and FQNEAQ. The CDR3 nucleotides read TGTGCCAGCAGCTTAGGGACAGGGATCATGAACACTGAAGCTTTCTTT. Translation gives CASSLGTGIMNTEAFF.

V gene TRBV7-2 combines with J gene TRBJ1-1; 9 bases align to TRBD1. CDR3 length: 13 residues. The V and J ends lost 5 bases and 10 bases, in that order; junction bases with no gene match: 8. Germline V lookup: CDR1 SGHTA, CDR2 FQGNSA. This CDR3 is CASSRTGGDGAFF. In nucleotides, the CDR3 is TGTGCCAGCAGCCGAACAGGGGGCGATGGAGCTTTCTTT.

This chain uses TRBV6-4 with TRBJ2-1, with D possibly matching TRBD2 (5 bases). Germline values: CDR1 MRHNA, CDR2 SNTAGT. The ends were cut back, 2 bases at V and 6 bases at J, with 8 bases in the middle. The CDR3 extends over 13 amino acids. The DNA of the CDR3 is TGTGCCAGCAGTGACGGACTTCTCAATGAGCAGTTCTTC. Translation: CASSDGLLNEQFF.

The chain joins TRBV6-5 to TRBJ1-2; TRBD1 matches 8 bases. This CDR3 comprises 14 residues. Losses at the gene ends were 1 base for V and 8 bases for J; bases not matched to a gene: 6. Germline CDR1 MNHEY, CDR2 SVGAGI. The CDR3 sequence: CASSYYGQGSGYTF. In DNA form, the CDR3 reads TGTGCCAGCAGTTACTACGGACAGGGAAGCGGCTACACCTTC.

V is TRBV9 and J is TRBJ2-3, with a tentative D call TRBD2 (7 bases). The germline CDR1 and CDR2 sequences are SGDLS and YYNGEE. This CDR3 spans 16 amino acids. V gave up 3 bases and J gave up 1 base, with 15 bases separating them. The DNA of the CDR3 is TGTGCCAGCAGCGCACAGGAGGGGGGGGGCACAGATACGCAGTATTTT. It is translated as CASSAQEGGGTDTQYF.

The chain uses TRBV7-9 and TRBJ1-5; D gene unclear. CDR1 is SEHNR, CDR2 FQNEAQ, per germline (reference sequence). The CDR3 has 14 amino acids. Between the trimmed V and J ends, which lost 3 bases and 5 bases, there was a span of 11 bases. In DNA form, the CDR3 reads TGTGCCAGCAGCTTCGGGGAGGGTTATCAGCCCCAGCATTTT. Translated: CASSFGEGYQPQHF.

The chain uses TRBV2 and TRBJ1-2; 9 bases map to TRBD1. V was pared by 8 bases and J by 2 bases, with 0 bases of the junction left unmatched. CDR1 is SNHLY, CDR2 FYNNEI, per germline. There are 12 residues in the CDR3. As DNA, the CDR3 is TGTGCCAGCGGACAGGGGAACTATGGCTACACCTTC. Residues: CASGQGNYGYTF.

The chain recombines TRBV27 with TRBJ1-5; possibly TRBD1 for D (5 bases). The CDR3 extends over 15 amino acids. From germline, CDR1 is MNHEY and CDR2 SMNVEV (reference sequence). V lost 3 bases to trimming and J lost 2 bases, with 11 bases between them. The CDR3 nucleotides are TGTGCCAGCAGTTTGCCCGGGGGAGGCAATCAGCCCCAGCATTTT. Amino acid sequence: CASSLPGGGNQPQHF.

This chain links TRBV19 with TRBJ1-1, with unresolved D. Trimming took off 3 bases at V and 4 bases at J, with 15 bases between the two ends. Germline V lookup: CDR1 LNHDA, CDR2 SQIVND (reference sequence). The CDR3 spans 15 residues. The CDR3 loop is CASSIRGVSATEAFF. The CDR3 DNA reads TGTGCCAGTAGTATTAGAGGTGTCTCGGCCACTGAAGCTTTCTTT.

This sequence joins TRBV4-1 and TRBJ1-2, with a weak D call TRBD1 (6 bases). The V end was cut by 4 bases, the J end by 6 bases, with 18 bases between. The CDR3 length is 15 residues. Germline V gene lookup returns CDR1 MGHRA and CDR2 YSYEKL. The CDR3 DNA is TGCGCCAGCAGCCGAAACAGGGAACCCCAGAATGGCTACACCTTC. Protein product: CASSRNREPQNGYTF.

The chain combines TRBV12-5 with TRBJ1-3; D uncertain. Trimming stripped 5 bases from V and 0 bases from J, with 8 bases between. This CDR3 has 14 amino acids. Germline CDR1 and CDR2: LGHNT and FRNRAP. The CDR3 nucleotides are TGTGCTAGTGGTGTGACAAACTCTGGAAACACCATATATTTT. Protein product: CASGVTNSGNTIYF.

The J gene is TRBJ2-5, the V gene TRBV7-7; TRBD1 agrees at 10 bases. The V and J ends lost 5 bases and 5 bases, in that order; junction bases with no gene match: 5. In germline, CDR1 is SSHAT, CDR2 FNYEAQ (reference sequence). CDR3 length equals 14 residues. CDR3 sequence: CASSRTGGGETQYF. The CDR3 region has the DNA TGTGCCAGCAGCAGGACAGGGGGTGGGGAGACCCAGTACTTC.

The genes are TRBV30 and TRBJ1-5; TRBD1 matches 7 bases. Trimming removed 0 bases from V and 1 base from J; junction bases left unmatched: 6. Germline lookup yields CDR1 GTSNPN and CDR2 SVGIG (reference sequence). This CDR3 spans 16 amino acids. The CDR3 nucleotides are TGTGCCTGGAGTGTATGGAGGGGGCGAAGCAATCAGCCCCAGCATTTT. It is translated as CAWSVWRGRSNQPQHF.